The entry below describes one T cell receptor (beta chain). Antigen unknown. The CDR3 runs 16 residues. From germline, CDR1 is SGHRS and CDR2 YFSETQ. V was shortened by 5 bases and J by 3 bases, with 18 bases between the two germline ends. This record comes from a study of blood T cells in healthy people across ages. Study-level findings and limits: Reliance upon unsorted PBMCs precluded definitive naive versus antigen-experienced comparison. With age, beta diversity per million T cells declined roughly linearly, significantly by 35 to 40.

Using a J-beta primer mix together with a sample-barcoded 5' primer, a second PCR was run for roughly 7 to 12 cycles. TCRdb called the 5' RACE reads again in MiXCR, with one record for every CDR3 protein. The table lists hundreds of thousands of distinct CDR3 sequences, about 34% of them singletons. The sequenced sample was blood. This TCR was sampled from a woman of 80 years or more in good health. This chain links TRBV5-1 with TRBJ2-1; D remains ambiguous. The CDR3 here is CASRLVQNTFYNEQFF. CDR3 in DNA: TGCGCCAGCAGACTGGTACAGAACACCTTCTACAATGAGCAGTTCTTC.